This is a list of T cell receptor beta chains from one sample in a study of Ad26.COV2.S vaccination and SARS-CoV-2 variants. This table comes from immunoSEQ multiplex PCR, and its TCRdb copy is limited to in-frame clones, with some not included. The sample consists of 350,000 to 450,000 clones, roughly 80% of them appearing once. Material: peripheral blood, obtained in a trial of Ad26.COV2.S vaccine versus placebo. The receptors were gathered from a person between 18 and 59 years old who received the Ad26.COV2.S COVID-19 vaccine or a placebo. Both conserved end residues are part of each CDR3. D genes are given only for firm matches. Not every row has a clone size; where given, it reads once, few, many or a size class.

j_gene	abundance	v_gene	d_gene	len	CDR3nt	CDR3aa
TRBJ1-5	NA	TRBV7-2	NA	14	TGTGCCAGCAGCCGCCGACAGAGCAATCAGCCCCAGCATTTT	CASSRRQSNQPQHF
TRBJ2-7	NA	TRBV6-1	NA	15	TGTGCCAGCAGTGAAGATGTAGATACCCTATGGGAGCAGTACTTC	CASSEDVDTLWEQYF
TRBJ2-6	NA	TRBV3-1/TRBV3-2	NA	17	TGTGCCAGCAGCCAAGAACGAGGGACACTCTGGGCCAACGTCCTGACTTTC	CASSQERGTLWANVLTF
TRBJ2-3	NA	TRBV6-5	NA	16	TGTGCCAGCAGTTACCCTCGGGACGGTAGCACAGATACGCAGTATTTT	CASSYPRDGSTDTQYF
TRBJ1-4	NA	TRBV5-1	NA	13	TGCGCCAGCAGCGCGGGAGATAATGAAAAACTGTTTTTT	CASSAGDNEKLFF
TRBJ1-5	NA	TRBV27	NA	15	TGTGCCAGCAGCCTGGACGGCCTGAGGACTCAGCCCCAGCATTTT	CASSLDGLRTQPQHF
TRBJ1-2	NA	TRBV19	NA	12	TGTGCCAGTAGTAATGGGAGGTATGGCTACACCTTC	CASSNGRYGYTF
TRBJ1-1	NA	TRBV7-9	NA	14	TGTGCCAGCAGCTTAATCCTGGGGTCCCCTGAAGCTTTCTTT	CASSLILGSPEAFF
TRBJ1-2	NA	TRBV5-1	NA	13	TGCGCCAGCAGCTTGGGCAGGGTCTATGGCTACACCTTC	CASSLGRVYGYTF
TRBJ2-5	NA	TRBV3-1/TRBV3-2	NA	12	TGTGCCAGCAGCCTCGAGGTTGGGACCCAGTACTTC	CASSLEVGTQYF
TRBJ2-7	few	TRBV5-1	NA	14	TGCGCCAGCAGCTTGCGCAGGGGATTCAACGAGCAGTACTTC	CASSLRRGFNEQYF
TRBJ2-6	NA	TRBV7-6	NA	19	TGTGCCAGCAGCTTAGACGTTGCAGGGTTACTTTCTGGGGCCAACGTCCTGACTTTC	CASSLDVAGLLSGANVLTF